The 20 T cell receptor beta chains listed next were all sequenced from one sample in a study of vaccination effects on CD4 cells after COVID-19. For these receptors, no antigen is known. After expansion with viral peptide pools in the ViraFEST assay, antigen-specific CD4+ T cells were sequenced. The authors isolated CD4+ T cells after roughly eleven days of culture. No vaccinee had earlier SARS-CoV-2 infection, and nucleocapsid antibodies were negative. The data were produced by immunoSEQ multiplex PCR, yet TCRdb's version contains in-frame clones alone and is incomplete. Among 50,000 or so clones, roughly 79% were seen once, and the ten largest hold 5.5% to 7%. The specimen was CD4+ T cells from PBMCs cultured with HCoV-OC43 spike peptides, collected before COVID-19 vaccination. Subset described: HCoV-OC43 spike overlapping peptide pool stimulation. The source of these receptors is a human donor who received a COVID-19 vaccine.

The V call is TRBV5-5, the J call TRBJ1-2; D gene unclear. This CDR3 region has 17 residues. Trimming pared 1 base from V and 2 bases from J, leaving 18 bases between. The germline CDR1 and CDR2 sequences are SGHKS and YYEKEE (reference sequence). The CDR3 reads CASSLYFAGRGNYGYTF. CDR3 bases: TGTGCCAGCAGCTTGTATTTCGCGGGTCGGGGAAACTATGGCTACACCTTC.

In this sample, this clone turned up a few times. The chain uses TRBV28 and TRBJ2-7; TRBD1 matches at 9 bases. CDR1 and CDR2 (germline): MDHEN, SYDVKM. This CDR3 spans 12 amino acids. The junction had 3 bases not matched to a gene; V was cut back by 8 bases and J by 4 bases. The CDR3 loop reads CASGGTGYEQYV. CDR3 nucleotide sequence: TGTGCCAGCGGAGGGACAGGGTACGAGCAGTACGTC.

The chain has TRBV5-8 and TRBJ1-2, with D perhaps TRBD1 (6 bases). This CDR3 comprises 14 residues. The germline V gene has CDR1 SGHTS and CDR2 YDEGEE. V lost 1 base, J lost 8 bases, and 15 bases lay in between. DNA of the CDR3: TGTGCCAGCAGCTTGCCTGGGACATATGGGGGCTACACCTTC. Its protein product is CASSLPGTYGGYTF.

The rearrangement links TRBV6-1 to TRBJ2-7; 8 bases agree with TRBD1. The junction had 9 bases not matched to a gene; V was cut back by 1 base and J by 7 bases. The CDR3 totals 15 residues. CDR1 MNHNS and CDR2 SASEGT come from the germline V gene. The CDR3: CASSEVRQGTGEQYV. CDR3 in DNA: TGTGCCAGCAGTGAAGTGAGACAGGGGACGGGAGAGCAGTACGTC.

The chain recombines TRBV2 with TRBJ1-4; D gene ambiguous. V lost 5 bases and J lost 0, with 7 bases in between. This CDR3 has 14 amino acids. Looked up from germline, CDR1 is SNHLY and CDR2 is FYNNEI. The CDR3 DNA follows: TGTGCCAGCAGTCCATCTGCAACTAATGAAAAACTGTTTTTT. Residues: CASSPSATNEKLFF.

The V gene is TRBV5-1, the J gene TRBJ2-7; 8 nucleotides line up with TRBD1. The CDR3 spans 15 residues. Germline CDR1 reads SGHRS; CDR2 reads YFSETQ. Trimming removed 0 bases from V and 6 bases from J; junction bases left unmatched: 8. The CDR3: CASSLVAGQGGEQYV. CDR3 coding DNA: TGCGCCAGCAGCTTGGTAGCAGGACAGGGTGGCGAGCAGTACGTC.

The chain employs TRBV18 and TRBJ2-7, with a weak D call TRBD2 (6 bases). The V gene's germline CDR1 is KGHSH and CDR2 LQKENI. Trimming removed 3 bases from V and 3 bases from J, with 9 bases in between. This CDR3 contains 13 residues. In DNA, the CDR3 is TGTGCCAGCTCACCCGGGACTCTCTACGAGCAGTACGTC. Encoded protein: CASSPGTLYEQYV.

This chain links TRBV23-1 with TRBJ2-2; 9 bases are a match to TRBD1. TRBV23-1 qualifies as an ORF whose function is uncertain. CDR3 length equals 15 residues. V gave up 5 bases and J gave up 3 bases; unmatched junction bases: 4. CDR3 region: CASSGQGNDTGELFF. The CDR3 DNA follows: TGCGCCAGCAGTGGACAGGGGAATGACACCGGGGAGCTGTTTTTT.

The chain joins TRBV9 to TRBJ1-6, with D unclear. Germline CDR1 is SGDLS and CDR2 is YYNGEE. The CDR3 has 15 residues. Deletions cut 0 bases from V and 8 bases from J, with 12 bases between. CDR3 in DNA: TGTGCCAGCAGCGTAGGGCCGGGCTCCGATTCACCCCTCCACTTT. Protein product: CASSVGPGSDSPLHF.

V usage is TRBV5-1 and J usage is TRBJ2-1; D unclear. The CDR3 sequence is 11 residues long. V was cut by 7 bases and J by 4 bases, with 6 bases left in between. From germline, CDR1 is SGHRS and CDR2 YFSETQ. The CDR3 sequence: CASPRYNEQFF. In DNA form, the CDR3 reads TGCGCCAGCCCCAGATACAATGAGCAGTTCTTC.

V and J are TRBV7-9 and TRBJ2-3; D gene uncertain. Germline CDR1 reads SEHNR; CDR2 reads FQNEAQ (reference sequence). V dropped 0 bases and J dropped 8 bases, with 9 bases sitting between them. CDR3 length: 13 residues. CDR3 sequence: CASSLALKGTQYF. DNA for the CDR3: TGTGCCAGCAGCTTAGCGCTCAAGGGTACGCAGTATTTT.

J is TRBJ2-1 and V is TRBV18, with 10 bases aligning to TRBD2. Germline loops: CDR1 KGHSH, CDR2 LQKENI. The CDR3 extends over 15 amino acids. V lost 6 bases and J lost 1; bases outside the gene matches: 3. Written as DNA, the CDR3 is TGTGCCAGCTCCCAACTAGCGGGATCCTACAATGAGCAGTTCTTC. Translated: CASSQLAGSYNEQFF.

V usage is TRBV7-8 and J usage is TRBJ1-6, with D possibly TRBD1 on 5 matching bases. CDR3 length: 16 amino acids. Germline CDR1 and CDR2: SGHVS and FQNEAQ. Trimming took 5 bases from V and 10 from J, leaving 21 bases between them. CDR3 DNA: TGTGCCAGCAGCCGCCAGGGCCAGGCCCTTGGCTCACCCCTCCACTTT. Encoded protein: CASSRQGQALGSPLHF.

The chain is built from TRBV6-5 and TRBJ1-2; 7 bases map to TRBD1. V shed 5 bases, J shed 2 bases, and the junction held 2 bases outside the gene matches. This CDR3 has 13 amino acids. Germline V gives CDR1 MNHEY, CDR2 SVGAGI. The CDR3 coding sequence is TGTGCCAGCAGTCCGGGACAGAACTATGGCTACACCTTC. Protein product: CASSPGQNYGYTF.

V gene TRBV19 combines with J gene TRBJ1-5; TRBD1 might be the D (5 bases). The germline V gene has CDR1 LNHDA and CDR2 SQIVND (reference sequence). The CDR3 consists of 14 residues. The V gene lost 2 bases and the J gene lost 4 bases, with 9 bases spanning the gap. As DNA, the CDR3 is TGTGCCAGTAGTATACAGGGCCAGAATCAGCCCCAGCATTTT. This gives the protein CASSIQGQNQPQHF.

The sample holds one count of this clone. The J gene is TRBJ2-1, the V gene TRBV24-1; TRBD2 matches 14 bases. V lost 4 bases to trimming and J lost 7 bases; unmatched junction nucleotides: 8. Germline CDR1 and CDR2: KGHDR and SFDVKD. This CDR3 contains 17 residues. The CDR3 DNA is TGTGCCACCAGTGACCGTAGGACTAGCGGGGGGTTGAATGAGCAGTTCTTC. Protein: CATSDRRTSGGLNEQFF.

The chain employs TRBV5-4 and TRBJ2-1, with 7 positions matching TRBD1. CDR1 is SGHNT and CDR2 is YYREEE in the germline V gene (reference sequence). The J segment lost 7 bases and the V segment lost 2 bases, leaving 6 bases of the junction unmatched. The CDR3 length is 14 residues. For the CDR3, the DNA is TGTGCCAGCAGCTTATCCGGGACAGATAATGAGCAGTTCTTC. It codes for CASSLSGTDNEQFF.

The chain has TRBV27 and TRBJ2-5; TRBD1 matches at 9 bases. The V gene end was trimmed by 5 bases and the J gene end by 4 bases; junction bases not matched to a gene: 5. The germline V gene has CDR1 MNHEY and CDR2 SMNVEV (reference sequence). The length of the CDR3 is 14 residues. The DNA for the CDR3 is TGTGCCAGCAGTCCCCGGACAGGGGTAGAGACCCAGTACTTC. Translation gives CASSPRTGVETQYF.

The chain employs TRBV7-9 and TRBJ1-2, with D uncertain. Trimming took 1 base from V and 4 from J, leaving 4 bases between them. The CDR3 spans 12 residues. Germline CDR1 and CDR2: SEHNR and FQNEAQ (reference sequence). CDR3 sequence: CASSLVGYGYTF. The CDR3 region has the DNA TGTGCCAGCAGCTTAGTAGGCTATGGCTACACCTTC.

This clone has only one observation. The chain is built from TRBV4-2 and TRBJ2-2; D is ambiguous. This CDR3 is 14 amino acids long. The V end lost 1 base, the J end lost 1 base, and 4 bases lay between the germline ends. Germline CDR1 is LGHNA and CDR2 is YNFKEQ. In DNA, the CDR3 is TGTGCCAGCAGCCAAGGACTGAACACCGGGGAGCTGTTTTTT. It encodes CASSQGLNTGELFF.